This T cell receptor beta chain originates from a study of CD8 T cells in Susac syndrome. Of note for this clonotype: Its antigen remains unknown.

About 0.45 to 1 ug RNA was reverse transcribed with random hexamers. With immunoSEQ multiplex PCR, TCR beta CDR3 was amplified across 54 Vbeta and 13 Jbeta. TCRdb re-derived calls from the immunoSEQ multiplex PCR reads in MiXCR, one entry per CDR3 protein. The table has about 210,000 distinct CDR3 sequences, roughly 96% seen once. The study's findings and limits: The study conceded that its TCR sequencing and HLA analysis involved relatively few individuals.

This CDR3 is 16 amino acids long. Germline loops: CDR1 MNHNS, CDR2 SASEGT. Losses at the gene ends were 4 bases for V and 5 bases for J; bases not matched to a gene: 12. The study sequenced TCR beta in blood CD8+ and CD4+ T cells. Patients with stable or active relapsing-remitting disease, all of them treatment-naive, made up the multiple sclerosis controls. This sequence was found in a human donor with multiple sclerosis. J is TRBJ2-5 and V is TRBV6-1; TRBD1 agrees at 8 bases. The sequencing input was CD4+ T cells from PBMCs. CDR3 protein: CASSGGQGRVWETQYF. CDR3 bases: TGTGCCAGCAGTGGAGGACAGGGACGTGTTTGGGAGACCCAGTACTTC.